Listed here are 27 T cell receptor beta chains from one sample, sequenced in a study of blood T cell repertoires in COVID-19. Repertoires were generated with immunoSEQ multiplex PCR, while TCRdb's copy carries only in-frame clones and drops some. Here the sample spans 220,000 or so clones, roughly 84% being singletons. The sample consisted of peripheral blood. These receptors were taken from a woman of 80 years or more with acute or convalescent COVID-19.

This chain joins TRBV11-1 and TRBJ2-3; TRBD2 agrees at 8 bases. The J segment lost 5 bases and the V segment lost 3 bases, leaving 7 bases of the junction unmatched. The germline V gene encodes CDR1 SGHAT and CDR2 FQDESV (reference sequence). The CDR3 spans 15 residues. The CDR3 here is CASSFPGLGGDTQYF. CDR3 bases: TGTGCCAGCAGCTTTCCGGGACTAGGAGGAGATACGCAGTATTTT.

This chain connects TRBV10-2 to TRBJ1-1; weak D call: TRBD1 (6 bases). The V end lost 5 bases, the J end lost 2 bases, and 9 bases lay between the germline ends. CDR3 length equals 13 residues. CDR1 WSHSY and CDR2 SAAADI come from the germline V gene. The chain's CDR3 is CASSRDTNTEAFF. In nucleotides, the CDR3 is TGCGCCAGCAGTCGGGACACTAACACTGAAGCTTTCTTT.

This clone showed up just a few times. The rearrangement joins TRBV6-4 to TRBJ1-2; 8 positions match TRBD1. This CDR3 region has 14 residues. Trimming cost V 5 bases and J 5 bases; bases outside gene matches: 7. The germline V gene encodes CDR1 MRHNA and CDR2 SNTAGT. For the CDR3, the DNA is TGTGCCAGCAGTTCCGGACAGGGAGGTTATGGCTACACCTTC. It encodes CASSSGQGGYGYTF.

The genes are TRBV21-1 and TRBJ1-1. TRBV21-1 is noted as a pseudogene. The CDR3 runs 13 residues. For the CDR3, the DNA is TGTGCCAGCGATCCGGAGGACGCGGCTGAAGCTTTCTTT. This encodes CASDPEDAAEAFF.

This chain uses TRBV28 with TRBJ1-1; maybe TRBD1 (6 bases). This CDR3 is 15 amino acids long. Per germline, CDR1 MDHEN and CDR2 SYDVKM. CDR3 sequence: CATGGISGVNTEAFF. CDR3 bases: TGTGCTACGGGGGGGATATCAGGGGTGAACACTGAAGCTTTCTTT. The variable domain in full, completed from reference TRBV28 and TRBJ1-1, reads DVKVTQSSRYLVKRTGEKVFLECVQDMDHENMFWYRQDPGLGLRLIYFSYDVKMKEKGDIPEGYSVSREKKERFSLILESASTNQTSMYLCATGGISGVNTEAFFGQGTRLTVV.

The gene calls are TRBV5-4 and TRBJ2-1; TRBD2 matches at 8 bases. The J segment lost 5 bases and the V segment lost 5 bases, leaving 18 bases of the junction unmatched. The germline CDR1 and CDR2 sequences are SGHNT and YYREEE (reference sequence). The CDR3 is 18 amino acids. DNA for the CDR3: TGTGCCAGCAGTCGGGAAGCGGGGGTTCCCTTGTTCCACAATGAGCAGTTCTTC. Translated: CASSREAGVPLFHNEQFF.

The CDR3 sequence: CASSLQGGYGYTF. The CDR3 DNA sequence: TGTGCCAGCAGTTTACAAGGAGGGTATGGCTACACCTTC. The chain combines TRBV12-3 or TRBV12-4 with TRBJ1-2; no firm D call. The CDR3 is made up of 13 amino acids. Trimming took 2 bases from V and 5 from J, leaving 9 bases between them.

The chain carries TRBV19 and TRBJ1-5, with D perhaps TRBD1 (5 bases). Trimming removed 5 bases at V and 5 bases at J, with 10 bases between. The CDR3 is 13 amino acids. Per germline, CDR1 LNHDA and CDR2 SQIVND (reference sequence). DNA of the CDR3: TGTGCCAGTAGTCCCCGGACATATCAGCCCCAGCATTTT. It is translated as CASSPRTYQPQHF.

V is TRBV11-3 and J is TRBJ2-7; 7 bases are a match to TRBD1. The CDR3 runs 15 residues. V lost 6 bases, J lost 6 bases, and 14 bases stayed unmatched. Looked up from germline, CDR1 is SGHNT and CDR2 is YENEEA. In DNA form, the CDR3 reads TGTGCCAGCAGTCCGCGACCGGGACAGAAGTCCGAGCAGTACTTC. Translating it yields CASSPRPGQKSEQYF.

The chain uses TRBV3-1 (or the pseudogene TRBV3-2) and TRBJ1-2; D gene uncertain. The length of the CDR3 is 15 residues. CDR1 and CDR2 from the germline V gene are LGHDT and YNNKEL (reference sequence). Trimming took off 4 bases at V and 8 bases at J, with 20 bases between the two ends. CDR3 nucleotides: TGTGCCAGCAGCCCTGGCCATGGGCTGCGAATAGGCTACACCTTC. This codes for CASSPGHGLRIGYTF.

The J gene is TRBJ1-4, the V gene TRBV19; a weak D match, TRBD1 (6 bases). Trimming stripped 5 bases from V and 5 bases from J, with 12 bases between. There are 14 residues in the CDR3. Germline V gene lookup returns CDR1 LNHDA and CDR2 SQIVND (reference sequence). CDR3 region: CASSGGAANEKLFF. The CDR3 DNA is TGTGCCAGTAGTGGGGGGGCAGCAAATGAAAAACTGTTTTTT.

This rearrangement joins TRBV28 to TRBJ2-2, with D perhaps TRBD2 (5 bases). Trimming shortened V by 3 bases and J by 7 bases, and 6 bases separated the two germline ends. The CDR3 has 12 amino acids. Germline V gene data show CDR1 as MDHEN and CDR2 as SYDVKM. The CDR3 sequence is CASSLGVGELFF. The CDR3, as DNA: TGTGCCAGCAGTTTGGGAGTCGGGGAGCTGTTTTTT.

This clone came up a few times. CDR3 loop: CASSPTHYEGTEAFF. As DNA, the CDR3 is TGTGCCAGCAGCCCTACTCACTACGAGGGCACTGAAGCTTTCTTT. V gene TRBV11-3 combines with J gene TRBJ1-1; D call uncertain. Per the germline V gene, CDR1 is SGHNT and CDR2 is YENEEA. The length of the CDR3 is 15 residues. Trimming cost V 5 bases and J 4 bases, with 17 bases left between them.

This chain connects TRBV5-4 to TRBJ1-5; D gene ambiguous. Germline CDR1 SGHNT, CDR2 YYREEE (reference sequence). The CDR3 totals 13 residues. V was clipped by 5 bases and J by 5 bases, with 11 bases between them. CDR3 residues: CASSPGYDQPQHF. CDR3 coding DNA: TGTGCCAGCAGTCCCGGGTACGATCAGCCCCAGCATTTT.

The rearrangement uses TRBV4-2 and TRBJ2-1, with D unclear. V lost 4 bases, J lost 3 bases, and 10 bases lay in between. In germline, CDR1 is LGHNA, CDR2 YNFKEQ. The CDR3 is 14 amino acids. The CDR3 DNA reads TGTGCCAGCAGCCCCCCCGGCGGCTACAATGAGCAGTTCTTC. It yields the protein CASSPPGGYNEQFF.

The rearrangement uses TRBV6-1 and TRBJ1-6; 7 bases line up with TRBD1. Trimming removed 2 bases from V and 7 bases from J; junction bases left unmatched: 5. Germline V lookup: CDR1 MNHNS, CDR2 SASEGT. CDR3 size: 15 residues. DNA of the CDR3: TGTGCCAGCAGTGAAAAGGGGGCGGGCAATTCACCCCTCCACTTT. This sequence encodes CASSEKGAGNSPLHF.

The chain links TRBV3-1 (or the pseudogene TRBV3-2) to TRBJ1-1; a possible D gene is TRBD1 (5 bases). The CDR3 spans 12 residues. The germline gives CDR1 LGHDT, CDR2 YNNKEL (reference sequence). V gave up 5 bases and J gave up 10 bases, with 14 bases separating them. CDR3 coding DNA: TGTGCCAGCAGCTACACAGACAGTGGAGCTTTCTTT. It translates to CASSYTDSGAFF.

This clone was counted a single time. This chain links TRBV5-1 with TRBJ1-3, with D hard to call. V lost 3 bases and J lost 2, with 9 bases in between. The V gene's germline CDR1 is SGHRS and CDR2 YFSETQ. The CDR3 spans 14 residues. In nucleotides, the CDR3 is TGCGCCAGCAGCTATGGGGAGGCTGGAAACACCATATATTTT. The encoded protein is CASSYGEAGNTIYF.

The chain carries TRBV5-4 and TRBJ2-7; 8 nucleotides match TRBD2. Losses at the gene ends were 3 bases for V and 6 bases for J; bases not matched to a gene: 11. The CDR3 consists of 15 residues. Germline lookup yields CDR1 SGHNT and CDR2 YYREEE (reference sequence). CDR3 amino acids: CASSSKTGLAPEQYF. The CDR3 DNA reads TGTGCCAGCAGCTCCAAAACCGGACTAGCTCCCGAGCAGTACTTC.

The genes are TRBV12-3 or TRBV12-4 and TRBJ2-5; D might be TRBD2 (5 bases). This CDR3 is 13 amino acids long. V dropped 3 bases and J dropped 2 bases, with 7 bases sitting between them. CDR3 sequence: CASSFRGQETQYF. CDR3 nucleotides: TGTGCCAGCAGTTTTAGAGGGCAAGAGACCCAGTACTTC.

Points on this clone: Other nucleotide sequences in the sample specify the same CDR3. This chain joins TRBV12-3 or TRBV12-4 and TRBJ1-1, with D hard to call. The CDR3 totals 12 residues. Trimming cost V 1 base and J 8 bases, with 8 bases left between them. The CDR3 spells CASSLGAGEAFF. The CDR3, as DNA: TGTGCCAGCAGTTTAGGAGCCGGGGAAGCTTTCTTT.

The V and J genes are TRBV2 and TRBJ1-6; 8 positions match TRBD1. This CDR3 has 14 amino acids. Trimming at V came to 5 bases and at J to 10 bases, leaving 7 bases not matched to a gene. Germline V gene sequence: CDR1 SNHLY, CDR2 FYNNEI. The CDR3 DNA reads as TGTGCCAGCAGTACTACAGGGGGAAGATCACCCCTCCACTTT. It translates to CASSTTGGRSPLHF.

This chain connects TRBV5-1 to TRBJ2-4; D is perhaps TRBD2 (6 bases). The CDR3 spans 15 residues. Germline CDR1 SGHRS, CDR2 YFSETQ. V lost 0 bases to trimming and J lost 6 bases, with 13 bases between them. This chain's CDR3 is CASSLVPSELNIQYF. The CDR3 DNA sequence: TGCGCCAGCAGCTTGGTGCCTAGCGAATTAAACATTCAGTACTTC.

This rearrangement joins TRBV10-3 to TRBJ1-5; possible D gene TRBD1, 5 bases. Germline CDR1 ENHRY, CDR2 SYGVKD. With 4 bases removed from V and 3 bases from J, the gap between germline ends came to 10 bases. This CDR3 is built from 14 residues. The CDR3 nucleotides are TGTGCCATCAGTGGGGGACTACCCAATCAGCCCCAGCATTTT. This gives the protein CAISGGLPNQPQHF.

This clone appeared once. The genes are TRBV6-2 or TRBV6-3 and TRBJ1-1; tentatively, D is TRBD1 (5 bases). This CDR3 has 15 residues. Germline assignment: CDR1 MNHEY and CDR2 SVGEGT. The V end was cut by 0 bases, the J end by 4 bases, with 12 bases between. The CDR3: CASSYSGGEGTEAFF. CDR3 nucleotide sequence: TGTGCCAGCAGTTACTCGGGAGGGGAGGGCACTGAAGCTTTCTTT.

The chain is built from TRBV15 and TRBJ1-1; D is ambiguous. V gave up 0 bases and J gave up 1 base, with 6 bases separating them. This CDR3 is 14 amino acids long. Germline V gene data show CDR1 as LNHNV and CDR2 as YYDKDF (reference sequence). CDR3 amino acids: CATSRDWQNTEAFF. As DNA, the CDR3 is TGTGCCACCAGCAGAGATTGGCAGAACACTGAAGCTTTCTTT.

This chain links TRBV18 with TRBJ1-5; D remains ambiguous. CDR3 length: 12 residues. V was pared by 3 bases and J by 7 bases, with 7 bases between. The V gene's germline CDR1 is KGHSH and CDR2 LQKENI. CDR3 sequence reads: CASSPLGQPQHF. CDR3 sequence (DNA): TGTGCCAGCTCACCCCTCGGGCAGCCCCAGCATTTT. Together with reference TRBV18 and TRBJ1-5, the CDR3 gives the full variable domain: NAGVMQNPRHLVRRRGQEARLRCSPMKGHSHVYWYRQLPEEGLKFMVYLQKENIIDESGMPKERFSAEFPKEGPSILRIQQVVRGDSAAYFCASSPLGQPQHFGDGTRLSIL.